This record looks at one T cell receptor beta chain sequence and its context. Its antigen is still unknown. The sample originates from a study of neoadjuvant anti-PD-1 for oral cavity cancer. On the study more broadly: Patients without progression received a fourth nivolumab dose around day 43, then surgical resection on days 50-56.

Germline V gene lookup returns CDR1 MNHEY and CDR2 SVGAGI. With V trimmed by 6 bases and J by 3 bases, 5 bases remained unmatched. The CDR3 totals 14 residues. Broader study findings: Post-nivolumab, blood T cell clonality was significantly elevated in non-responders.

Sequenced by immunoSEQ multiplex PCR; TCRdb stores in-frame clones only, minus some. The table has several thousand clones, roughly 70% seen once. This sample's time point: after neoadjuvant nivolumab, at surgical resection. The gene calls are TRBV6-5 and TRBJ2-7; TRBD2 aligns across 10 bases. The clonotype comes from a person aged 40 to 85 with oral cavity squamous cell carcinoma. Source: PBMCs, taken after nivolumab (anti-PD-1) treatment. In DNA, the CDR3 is TGTGCCAGCAGCCAGCGGGGGGGACTCTACGAGCAGTACTTC. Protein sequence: CASSQRGGLYEQYF.